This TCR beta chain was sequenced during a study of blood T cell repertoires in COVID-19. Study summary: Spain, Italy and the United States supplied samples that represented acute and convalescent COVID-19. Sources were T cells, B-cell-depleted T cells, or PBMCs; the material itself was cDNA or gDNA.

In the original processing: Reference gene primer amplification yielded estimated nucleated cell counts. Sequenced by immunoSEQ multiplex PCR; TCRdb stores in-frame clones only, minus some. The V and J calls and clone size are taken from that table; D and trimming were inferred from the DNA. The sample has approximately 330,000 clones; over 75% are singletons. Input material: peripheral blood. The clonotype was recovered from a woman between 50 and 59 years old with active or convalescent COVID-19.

CDR3 amino acids: CASSQGLALGEQFF. In nucleotides, the CDR3 is TGTGCCAGCAGCCAGGGACTAGCGCTCGGGGAGCAGTTCTTC. The J gene is TRBJ2-1, the V gene TRBV5-4; 10 bases map to TRBD2. With 4 bases clipped from V and 10 bases from J, the junction kept 8 bases outside the gene matches. The CDR3 has 14 residues. Germline CDR1 SGHNT, CDR2 YYREEE (reference sequence).